One and the same sample provided the 18 T cell receptor beta chains below, sequenced in a study of blood T cell repertoires in COVID-19. Method: immunoSEQ multiplex PCR; TCRdb's copy keeps in-frame clones and lacks some. The sample consists of around 480,000 clones, around 87% of them appearing once. Sequencing input: PBMCs or T cells enriched from blood (not recorded which). These TCRs come from a woman between 18 and 30 years old who had recovered from COVID-19.

The CDR3 loop reads CATGQGDNQPQHF. Written as DNA, the CDR3 is TGTGCCACTGGACAGGGGGACAATCAGCCCCAGCATTTT. This chain connects TRBV10-3 to TRBJ1-5; TRBD1 aligns across 10 bases. Trimming cost V 10 bases and J 3 bases; bases outside gene matches: 3. The V gene's germline CDR1 is ENHRY and CDR2 SYGVKD. The CDR3 is 13 residues long.

The V call is TRBV27, the J call TRBJ1-1; D is unresolved. V was pared by 2 bases and J by 3 bases, with 16 bases between. There are 16 residues in the CDR3. Per the germline V gene, CDR1 is MNHEY and CDR2 is SMNVEV (reference sequence). CDR3 loop: CASSLRAPVEDTEAFF. The CDR3 bases are TGTGCCAGCAGTTTAAGGGCCCCCGTGGAGGACACTGAAGCTTTCTTT.

This clone was seen just once. The chain has TRBV7-8 and TRBJ2-5, with 7 positions matching TRBD2. The V and J ends lost 5 bases and 5 bases, in that order; junction bases with no gene match: 14. CDR3 length equals 16 residues. The germline gives CDR1 SGHVS, CDR2 FQNEAQ. CDR3 DNA sequence: TGTGCCAGCAGCCGCCTGAACATAGGACTAGGCGAGACCCAGTACTTC. It yields the protein CASSRLNIGLGETQYF.

The chain carries TRBV5-1 and TRBJ1-1; TRBD1 matches at 7 bases. Germline assignment: CDR1 SGHRS and CDR2 YFSETQ. This CDR3 is 14 amino acids long. Unmatched junction bases numbered 7, after V lost 5 bases and J lost 3 bases. The DNA of the CDR3 is TGCGCCAGCAGGACTCAGGGGGATTACACTGAAGCTTTCTTT. Translating it yields CASRTQGDYTEAFF.

The chain combines TRBV29-1 with TRBJ1-2, with 7 positions matching TRBD1. Trimming at V came to 1 base and at J to 3 bases, leaving 11 bases not matched to a gene. This CDR3 spans 16 amino acids. Per germline, CDR1 SQVTM and CDR2 ANQGSEA. The CDR3 DNA reads as TGCAGCGTTGAAGGGGGGATGGACAGGAGGGACTATGGCTACACCTTC. This encodes CSVEGGMDRRDYGYTF.

Remarks on this clone: This same CDR3 is encoded by further DNA sequences in the sample. This CDR3 is CASSPGGSGNTIYF. Here the CDR3 DNA reads TGTGCCAGCAGTCCAGGGGGCTCTGGAAACACCATATATTTT. The gene calls are TRBV28 and TRBJ1-3; 7 bases align to TRBD1. From germline, CDR1 is MDHEN and CDR2 SYDVKM. The length of the CDR3 is 14 residues. V shed 5 bases and J 0 bases; nucleotides not matched to a gene: 1.

CDR3 protein: CASSGRGTFTDTQYF. Written as DNA, the CDR3 is TGTGCCAGCAGCGGGCGGGGGACCTTCACAGATACGCAGTATTTT. The rearrangement joins TRBV9 to TRBJ2-3; 7 nucleotides line up with TRBD2. Germline lookup yields CDR1 SGDLS and CDR2 YYNGEE. Trimming cost V 3 bases and J 2 bases; bases outside gene matches: 6. CDR3 length equals 15 residues.

The chain joins TRBV28 to TRBJ2-7, with D tentatively TRBD2 (7 bases). This CDR3 is built from 17 residues. Germline V gene lookup returns CDR1 MDHEN and CDR2 SYDVKM. V lost 5 bases and J lost 3, with 23 bases in between. CDR3 region: CASSPFWGGPENYEQYF. DNA for the CDR3: TGTGCCAGCAGTCCTTTTTGGGGGGGCCCGGAAAACTACGAGCAGTACTTC.

The chain has TRBV29-1 and TRBJ2-5; D ambiguous. The V end was cut by 4 bases, the J end by 1 base, with 7 bases between. From germline, CDR1 is SQVTM and CDR2 ANQGSEA. There are 12 residues in the CDR3. CDR3 loop: CSVAGSQETQYF. The CDR3 DNA follows: TGCAGCGTTGCTGGCAGCCAAGAGACCCAGTACTTC.

The CDR3 protein is CASSPIAGGNNEQFF. The CDR3 region has the DNA TGTGCCAGCAGTCCCATAGCGGGGGGCAACAATGAGCAGTTCTTC. The chain recombines TRBV28 with TRBJ2-1, with TRBD2 identical over 10 bases. The CDR3 spans 15 residues. Per the germline V gene, CDR1 is MDHEN and CDR2 is SYDVKM. After removal of 5 bases from V and 5 bases from J, the junction contained 6 bases not matched to a gene.

The chain employs TRBV7-9 and TRBJ2-3; D is undetermined. Germline V CDR1 and CDR2: SEHNR, FQNEAQ (reference sequence). The V end lost 5 bases, the J end lost 5 bases, and 8 bases lay between the germline ends. The CDR3 spans 12 residues. The CDR3 nucleotides read TGTGCCAGCAGCCTGGCCGTAGATACGCAGTATTTT. Amino acid sequence: CASSLAVDTQYF.

V is TRBV2 and J is TRBJ1-2; D is possibly TRBD1 (6 bases). CDR3 length equals 14 residues. V was clipped by 7 bases and J by 3 bases, with 15 bases between them. Germline V gene sequence: CDR1 SNHLY, CDR2 FYNNEI. Written as DNA, the CDR3 is TGTGCCAGCATTCCAGGGGAATATCACTATGGCTACACCTTC. Its translation: CASIPGEYHYGYTF.

This clone was counted once. The V call is TRBV2, the J call TRBJ1-4; TRBD1 aligns across 9 bases. V dropped 5 bases and J dropped 7; count of bases not matched to a gene: 5. The CDR3 runs to 14 residues. The germline CDR1 and CDR2 sequences are SNHLY and FYNNEI. CDR3 DNA sequence: TGTGCCAGCAGTAGGGACAGGGATCGTGAAAAACTGTTTTTT. This codes for CASSRDRDREKLFF. Full variable domain (remainder filled in from reference TRBV2 and TRBJ1-4): EPEVTQTPSHQVTQMGQEVILRCVPISNHLYFYWYRQILGQKVEFLVSFYNNEISEKSEIFDDQFSVERPDGSNFTLKIRSTKLEDSAMYFCASSRDRDREKLFFGSGTQLSVL.

The V call is TRBV5-6, the J call TRBJ1-1; 7 nucleotides align to TRBD1. V dropped 3 bases and J dropped 1; count of bases not matched to a gene: 18. Looked up from germline, CDR1 is SGHDT and CDR2 is YYEEEE. The CDR3 loop spans 19 amino acids. The CDR3 DNA reads as TGTGCCAGCAGCTCGGATGGTTCCTGGGACAGCGATAAGAACACTGAAGCTTTCTTT. Residues: CASSSDGSWDSDKNTEAFF.

The chain recombines TRBV5-1 with TRBJ1-6; 9 bases are shared with TRBD1. The CDR3 loop spans 16 amino acids. With V trimmed by 0 bases and J by 8 bases, 6 bases remained unmatched. Germline-derived CDR1 and CDR2 are SGHRS and YFSETQ. The CDR3 is CASSLAQTGGHSPLHF. DNA of the CDR3: TGCGCCAGCAGCTTGGCCCAAACAGGGGGCCATTCACCCCTCCACTTT.

V is TRBV3-1 (or the pseudogene TRBV3-2) and J is TRBJ1-6; D gene uncertain. In germline, CDR1 is LGHDT, CDR2 YNNKEL (reference sequence). The germline V and J ends were trimmed by 0 bases and 11 bases, with 8 bases remaining between them. The CDR3 covers 13 residues. CDR3 coding DNA: TGTGCCAGCAGCCAAGACCCCGGGGCACCCCTCCACTTT. Protein: CASSQDPGAPLHF.

The J gene is TRBJ1-1, the V gene TRBV5-1; D is unresolved. Germline assignment: CDR1 SGHRS and CDR2 YFSETQ. CDR3 length: 11 residues. V was shortened by 4 bases and J by 7 bases, with 8 bases between the two germline ends. The CDR3 here is CASSLGSEAFF. CDR3 DNA sequence: TGCGCCAGCAGCCTGGGGAGTGAAGCTTTCTTT.

With respect to this clone: This CDR3 is also generated by other DNA sequences in the sample. The chain employs TRBV3-1 (or the pseudogene TRBV3-2) and TRBJ2-1; D possibly corresponds to TRBD2 (6 bases). The ends were cut back, 3 bases at V and 10 bases at J, with 10 bases in the middle. CDR1 and CDR2 (germline): LGHDT, YNNKEL (reference sequence). The CDR3 loop spans 12 amino acids. The CDR3 DNA is TGTGCCAGCAGCCACCGGGAGACGGAGCAGTTCTTC. Amino acids: CASSHRETEQFF.